These 24 T cell receptor beta chains were sequenced from one sample in a study of cytomegalovirus exposure and HLA in healthy donors (dated by TCRdb to between 2016 and 2019). The library was made by the immunoSEQ multiplex PCR assay. A mixture of 60 forward primers for TCR Vbeta segments and 13 reverse primers for TCR Jbeta segments was used in the multiplex PCR. What TCRdb holds here is the immuneACCESS table cut down to in-frame rearrangements. Part of the clones is not present; checked against another copy, under half of the missing clones reflect an unresolved V gene, and the others are unexplained. The sample table records more than 100,000 clones; roughly 80% of these occur just once. The ten largest clonotypes hold approximately 31% of the sample. Sample: PBMCs. The receptors were gathered from a man in his sixties in good health and CMV-seropositive.

The chain links TRBV19 to TRBJ2-7; 9 bases match TRBD2. V trimming: 4 bases; J trimming: 4 bases; junction bases outside the gene matches: 11. The CDR3 covers 16 residues. The germline V gene encodes CDR1 LNHDA and CDR2 SQIVND (reference sequence). The CDR3 protein is CASSTTSTSGTYEQYF. The CDR3 region has the DNA TGTGCCAGTAGTACGACATCGACTAGCGGAACTTACGAGCAGTACTTC.

This clone has only a few counts. Here the CDR3 DNA reads TGTGCCAGCAGCTTAGACGGGGGTGATTGGGGAGATTTCTACAATGAGCAGTTCTTC. It translates to CASSLDGGDWGDFYNEQFF. The chain joins TRBV11-2 to TRBJ2-1; the D gene is possibly TRBD2 (6 bases). Deletions cut 0 bases from V and 3 bases from J, with 21 bases between. The germline V gene has CDR1 SGHAT and CDR2 FQNNGV. The CDR3 totals 19 residues.

The chain couples TRBV18 to TRBJ1-1; D is ambiguous. The CDR3 is 15 amino acids. Germline assignment: CDR1 KGHSH and CDR2 LQKENI. V was clipped by 3 bases and J by 0 bases, with 11 bases between them. The chain's CDR3 is CASSPERGMNTEAFF. CDR3 in DNA: TGTGCCAGCTCACCGGAACGGGGAATGAACACTGAAGCTTTCTTT.

This chain connects TRBV9 to TRBJ1-1; no reliable D call. V lost 0 bases and J lost 0, with 6 bases in between. Germline CDR1 is SGDLS and CDR2 is YYNGEE. This CDR3 contains 14 residues. The CDR3 region has the DNA TGTGCCAGCAGCGTAGACCCGGTGAACACTGAAGCTTTCTTT. Translating it yields CASSVDPVNTEAFF.

This chain connects TRBV28 to TRBJ1-1; D ambiguous. The CDR3 is 13 residues long. The V and J ends lost 2 bases and 6 bases respectively, with 10 bases between them. Per the germline V gene, CDR1 is MDHEN and CDR2 is SYDVKM. This chain's CDR3 is CASSLPAQAEAFF. The CDR3 DNA sequence: TGTGCCAGCAGTTTACCCGCGCAGGCTGAAGCTTTCTTT.

The V gene is TRBV7-3, the J gene TRBJ2-2, with 10 positions matching TRBD2. Unmatched junction bases numbered 13, after V lost 5 bases and J lost 7 bases. CDR3 length equals 17 residues. Germline CDR1 is SGHTA and CDR2 is FQGTGA. Written as DNA, the CDR3 is TGTGCCAGCAGCAAAACCCCGGGACTAGCGAGGGGCGGGGAGCTGTTTTTT. Translated: CASSKTPGLARGGELFF. The variable domain in full, completed from reference TRBV7-3 and TRBJ2-2, reads GAGVSQTPSNKVTEKGKYVELRCDPISGHTALYWYRQSLGQGPEFLIYFQGTGAADDSGLPNDRFFAVRPEGSVSTLKIQRTERGDSAVYLCASSKTPGLARGGELFFGEGSRLTVL.

The V and J genes are TRBV5-6 and TRBJ1-5; the D is unclear. Per the germline V gene, CDR1 is SGHDT and CDR2 is YYEEEE. V lost 4 bases and J 6 bases, leaving 14 bases between the germline ends. This CDR3 is 14 amino acids long. The CDR3 reads CASSVRGLGQPQHF. The CDR3 DNA is TGTGCCAGCAGCGTGCGGGGTTTAGGTCAGCCCCAGCATTTT.

This clone showed up just once. The chain combines TRBV7-2 with TRBJ1-1, with TRBD1 as a possible D gene (5 bases). Trimming stripped 3 bases from V and 4 bases from J, with 12 bases between. Germline CDR1 and CDR2: SGHTA and FQGNSA. The CDR3 runs 14 residues. CDR3 in amino acids: CASSFAGGITEAFF. The DNA of the CDR3 is TGTGCCAGCAGCTTTGCCGGGGGGATCACTGAAGCTTTCTTT.

The rearrangement links TRBV11-3 to TRBJ2-1; TRBD2 aligns across 13 bases. Per the germline V gene, CDR1 is SGHNT and CDR2 is YENEEA. V lost 5 bases to trimming and J lost 9 bases; unmatched junction nucleotides: 13. The CDR3 extends over 17 amino acids. Here the CDR3 DNA reads TGTGCCAGCAGCCCCGGACTAGCGGGAGTGGTGGGGGGTGAGCAGTTCTTC. It yields the protein CASSPGLAGVVGGEQFF.

This clone was seen ten or more times. The chain combines TRBV5-6 with TRBJ1-1; 9 nucleotides agree with TRBD1. This CDR3 contains 16 residues. Germline lookup yields CDR1 SGHDT and CDR2 YYEEEE. V gave up 1 base and J gave up 0 bases; unmatched junction bases: 4. CDR3 DNA sequence: TGTGCCAGCAGCTTGAACAGGGGGCGGTTGAACACTGAAGCTTTCTTT. This codes for CASSLNRGRLNTEAFF.

This chain links TRBV13 with TRBJ2-7; 8 bases are shared with TRBD2. CDR3 length: 14 amino acids. Losses at the gene ends were 4 bases for V and 0 bases for J; bases not matched to a gene: 2. Looked up from germline, CDR1 is PRHDT and CDR2 is FYEKMQ (reference sequence). The CDR3 protein is CASSSGLASYEQYF. CDR3 coding DNA: TGTGCCAGCAGCTCCGGACTAGCCTCCTACGAGCAGTACTTC.

This chain connects TRBV5-5 to TRBJ2-7; 13 nucleotides agree with TRBD2. The CDR3 runs to 15 residues. With 4 bases clipped from V and 4 bases from J, the junction kept 5 bases outside the gene matches. The germline gives CDR1 SGHKS, CDR2 YYEKEE (reference sequence). CDR3 in amino acids: CASSERTSGGYEQYF. CDR3 sequence (DNA): TGTGCCAGCAGCGAACGGACTAGCGGGGGTTACGAGCAGTACTTC.

V usage is TRBV9 and J usage is TRBJ1-3, with TRBD1 as a possible D gene (5 bases). Germline CDR1 reads SGDLS; CDR2 reads YYNGEE. The V gene lost 4 bases and the J gene lost 4 bases, with 18 bases spanning the gap. The CDR3 runs 16 residues. The CDR3 DNA sequence: TGTGCCAGCAGCCAAACCGACGGGGGAGCCGGAAACACCATATATTTT. Amino acids: CASSQTDGGAGNTIYF.

The chain couples TRBV7-9 to TRBJ1-3; 7 positions match TRBD1. Germline CDR1 SEHNR, CDR2 FQNEAQ (reference sequence). The CDR3 is 15 amino acids. V dropped 4 bases and J dropped 2; count of bases not matched to a gene: 5. CDR3 DNA sequence: TGTGCCAGCAGCTCTTCTGGGACAGCTGGAAACACCATATATTTT. It specifies CASSSSGTAGNTIYF.

This chain connects TRBV5-4 to TRBJ1-1; possibly TRBD1 for D (5 bases). The germline V gene has CDR1 SGHNT and CDR2 YYREEE (reference sequence). With 2 bases removed from V and 5 bases from J, the gap between germline ends came to 13 bases. This CDR3 is 14 amino acids long. Written as DNA, the CDR3 is TGTGCCAGCAGCTTTATGGAGGGGCGGACTGAAGCTTTCTTT. It yields the protein CASSFMEGRTEAFF.

V and J are TRBV19 and TRBJ1-4, with 11 bases lining up with TRBD1. The CDR3 is 15 amino acids. Germline CDR1 and CDR2: LNHDA and SQIVND (reference sequence). J gave up 7 bases and V 4 bases, and 5 bases lay outside the gene matches. The CDR3 DNA follows: TGTGCCAGTAGTAACGGACAGGGGGCGAGTGAAAAACTGTTTTTT. This codes for CASSNGQGASEKLFF. Complete variable domain (other parts from reference TRBV19 and TRBJ1-4): DGGITQSPKYLFRKEGQNVTLSCEQNLNHDAMYWYRQDPGQGLRLIYYSQIVNDFQKGDIAEGYSVSREKKESFPLTVTSAQKNPTAFYLCASSNGQGASEKLFFGSGTQLSVL.

Here the CDR3 reads CASSFAGESWDTGELFF. Here the CDR3 DNA reads TGTGCCAGCAGCTTCGCGGGAGAGAGCTGGGACACCGGGGAGCTGTTTTTT. This chain connects TRBV13 to TRBJ2-2; 7 bases align to TRBD2. The junction had 10 bases not matched to a gene; V was cut back by 3 bases and J by 3 bases. The V gene's germline CDR1 is PRHDT and CDR2 FYEKMQ (reference sequence). CDR3 length: 17 residues.

The chain links TRBV30 to TRBJ1-1, with D possibly TRBD1 on 6 matching bases. The ends were cut back, 0 bases at V and 3 bases at J, with 8 bases in the middle. The CDR3 has 13 amino acids. Germline CDR1 and CDR2: GTSNPN and SVGIG (reference sequence). Here the CDR3 DNA reads TGTGCCTGGAGTGTGGGGACATACACTGAAGCTTTCTTT. Translating it yields CAWSVGTYTEAFF.

The CDR3 spells CASSLLPGEPDTQYF. CDR3 coding DNA: TGCGCCAGCAGCTTGCTTCCGGGAGAGCCAGATACGCAGTATTTT. V gene TRBV5-1 combines with J gene TRBJ2-3; D might be TRBD2 (6 bases). Looked up from germline, CDR1 is SGHRS and CDR2 is YFSETQ. The CDR3 consists of 15 residues. The germline V and J ends were trimmed by 1 base and 4 bases, with 13 bases remaining between them.

Concerning this clone: Other DNA sequences in this sample translate to the same CDR3. The V and J genes are TRBV2 and TRBJ2-3; 7 nucleotides agree with TRBD2. There are 15 residues in the CDR3. In germline, CDR1 is SNHLY, CDR2 FYNNEI. Germline trimming cut 4 bases from V and 2 bases from J; bases unmatched to any gene: 6. For the CDR3, the DNA is TGTGCCAGCAGTGTAGAGCGGGGATCCACAGATACGCAGTATTTT. It specifies CASSVERGSTDTQYF.

This chain joins TRBV6-1 and TRBJ1-6; D unclear. Trimming pared 6 bases from V and 1 base from J, leaving 10 bases between. The CDR3 has 15 residues. Germline V CDR1 and CDR2: MNHNS, SASEGT. The CDR3 DNA is TGTGCCAGCAGGGACCGGGAGTCCTATAATTCACCCCTCCACTTT. Translating gives CASRDRESYNSPLHF.

The V and J genes are TRBV5-1 and TRBJ1-6; no clear D gene. V was trimmed by 0 bases and J by 8 bases, leaving 12 bases between them. The CDR3 consists of 15 residues. Germline values: CDR1 SGHRS, CDR2 YFSETQ. The CDR3 reads CASSLDGGIHSPLHF. The CDR3 DNA reads TGCGCCAGCAGCTTGGATGGCGGAATCCATTCACCCCTCCACTTT.

The genes are TRBV18 and TRBJ1-2, with TRBD1 matching 8 bases. The CDR3 contains 14 residues. After removal of 2 bases from V and 8 bases from J, the junction contained 7 bases not matched to a gene. Germline V gives CDR1 KGHSH, CDR2 LQKENI. Here the CDR3 reads CASSPVPGGEGYTF. In nucleotides, the CDR3 is TGTGCCAGCTCACCAGTTCCAGGGGGCGAAGGCTACACCTTC.

V usage is TRBV27 and J usage is TRBJ1-2, with 9 bases lining up with TRBD1. Trimming removed 6 bases from V and 5 bases from J; junction bases left unmatched: 4. The CDR3 has 13 residues. Germline V lookup: CDR1 MNHEY, CDR2 SMNVEV (reference sequence). The CDR3 reads CASRRDRVYGYTF. As DNA, the CDR3 is TGTGCCAGCAGGCGGGACAGGGTTTATGGCTACACCTTC.